A single sample gave rise to the 14 T cell receptor beta chains below, sequenced in a study of T cells after yellow fever vaccination. One entry per CDR3 protein, called by TCRdb with MiXCR from the 5' RACE reads. The sample includes some 560,000 distinct CDR3 sequences, around a sixth seen only once; the top ten take 17%. Specimen: PBMCs, collected 4 to 6 days after the first yellow fever vaccination. Receptors originate from a man younger than 35 who received the YFV17D yellow fever vaccine.

This clonotype was picked up many times. The chain combines TRBV6-1 with TRBJ1-2; perhaps TRBD1 as D (5 bases). Per germline, CDR1 MNHNS and CDR2 SASEGT. The CDR3 runs 13 residues. With 7 bases removed from V and 4 bases from J, the gap between germline ends came to 13 bases. This CDR3 reads CASTQGWSYGYTF. CDR3 sequence (DNA): TGTGCCAGCACCCAGGGATGGAGCTATGGCTACACCTTC.

This clonotype was counted between two and nine times. The chain combines TRBV4-1 with TRBJ2-7, with D possibly matching TRBD2 (6 bases). Trimming took 1 base from V and 3 from J, leaving 10 bases between them. The CDR3 is made up of 14 amino acids. Germline lookup yields CDR1 MGHRA and CDR2 YSYEKL. CDR3 in amino acids: CASSQARGGYEQYV. The CDR3 DNA is TGCGCCAGCAGCCAAGCGAGGGGAGGCTACGAGCAGTACGTC.

The table lists this clonotype with a few counts. This rearrangement joins TRBV5-1 to TRBJ1-2; D is undetermined. V was trimmed by 4 bases and J by 6 bases, leaving 13 bases between them. In germline, CDR1 is SGHRS, CDR2 YFSETQ. The CDR3 has 13 amino acids. CDR3 loop: CASSAADSNGYTF. CDR3 nucleotide sequence: TGCGCCAGCAGCGCCGCGGACTCAAATGGCTACACCTTC.

This clonotype occurred many times. The V gene is TRBV20-1, the J gene TRBJ2-3; D remains unclear. CDR1 is DFQATT and CDR2 is SNEGSKA in the germline V gene (reference sequence). The CDR3 sequence is 13 residues long. The V gene lost 2 bases and the J gene lost 0 bases, with 6 bases spanning the gap. This CDR3 reads CSARRPSTDTQYF. Written as DNA, the CDR3 is TGCAGTGCTAGACGACCTAGCACAGATACGCAGTATTTT.

This clonotype has more than one count but fewer than ten. The chain links TRBV5-1 to TRBJ2-2; tentatively, D is TRBD2 (6 bases). Germline V gene data show CDR1 as SGHRS and CDR2 as YFSETQ. Trimming removed 3 bases at V and 1 base at J, with 13 bases between. CDR3 size: 16 residues. The chain's CDR3 is CASSSEAGLNTGELFF. CDR3 nucleotide sequence: TGCGCCAGCAGCTCGGAAGCGGGCCTGAACACCGGGGAGCTGTTTTTT.

This clonotype came up a few times. This chain's CDR3 is CSASQPGTAYEQYF. CDR3 nucleotide sequence: TGCAGTGCTAGTCAACCTGGGACTGCCTACGAGCAGTACTTC. V usage is TRBV20-1 and J usage is TRBJ2-7; D perhaps matches TRBD2 (6 bases). From germline, CDR1 is DFQATT and CDR2 SNEGSKA (reference sequence). The length of the CDR3 is 14 residues. Trimming removed 3 bases from V and 2 bases from J, with 14 bases in between.

The chain links TRBV5-1 to TRBJ2-3; D perhaps matches TRBD1 (6 bases). V lost 2 bases to trimming and J lost 3 bases, with 13 bases between them. The CDR3 runs to 15 residues. CDR1 and CDR2 from the germline V gene are SGHRS and YFSETQ. The CDR3 DNA sequence: TGCGCCAGCAGCTTCGTCAGGGGAAGGACAGATACGCAGTATTTT. Its protein product is CASSFVRGRTDTQYF.

In its sample, this clonotype was seen many times. V is TRBV4-3 and J is TRBJ2-7, with D perhaps matching TRBD2 (5 bases). The V end lost 0 bases, the J end lost 4 bases, and 7 bases lay between the germline ends. Germline CDR1 LGHNA, CDR2 YSLEER. This CDR3 region has 13 residues. As DNA, the CDR3 is TGCGCCAGCAGCCAAGATCGGGGTTACGAGCAGTACTTC. It is translated as CASSQDRGYEQYF.

This chain uses TRBV11-2 with TRBJ1-4; D gene uncertain. Trimming removed 2 bases from V and 4 bases from J, with 5 bases in between. Per germline, CDR1 SGHAT and CDR2 FQNNGV. This CDR3 spans 13 amino acids. This CDR3 is CASSLPSNEKLFF. The CDR3 nucleotides read TGTGCCAGCAGCTTACCAAGTAATGAAAAACTGTTTTTT.

This clonotype was picked up many times. The V gene is TRBV9, the J gene TRBJ2-1, with D perhaps TRBD1 (5 bases). This CDR3 region has 14 residues. Germline values: CDR1 SGDLS, CDR2 YYNGEE. The V gene lost 4 bases and the J gene lost 6 bases, with 14 bases spanning the gap. The CDR3 sequence is CASSPTTGPNEQFF. The CDR3 region has the DNA TGTGCCAGCAGCCCGACCACAGGCCCCAATGAGCAGTTCTTC.

This clonotype was seen a few times. This chain links TRBV12-3 or TRBV12-4 with TRBJ2-3; D remains ambiguous. V lost 4 bases and J 1 base, leaving 9 bases between the germline ends. The CDR3 is 14 residues long. In nucleotides, the CDR3 is TGTGCCAGCAGTTCGGCCTGGGGCACAGATACGCAGTATTTT. Translation: CASSSAWGTDTQYF.

V gene TRBV10-3 combines with J gene TRBJ2-7, with D maybe TRBD2 (6 bases). The CDR3 sequence is 17 residues long. The germline V and J ends were trimmed by 0 bases and 2 bases, with 17 bases remaining between them. Per germline, CDR1 ENHRY and CDR2 SYGVKD. The DNA of the CDR3 is TGTGCCATCAGTGAGTCGCTGAGCGGGCAGAATACCTACGAGCAGTACTTC. It encodes CAISESLSGQNTYEQYF.

V and J are TRBV20-1 and TRBJ2-7, with 11 bases lining up with TRBD1. The CDR3 is 13 residues long. Germline V lookup: CDR1 DFQATT, CDR2 SNEGSKA (reference sequence). Trimming removed 5 bases from V and 2 bases from J; junction bases left unmatched: 2. The chain's CDR3 is CSALGQGAYEQYV. CDR3 nucleotide sequence: TGCAGTGCTCTGGGACAGGGGGCCTACGAGCAGTACGTC.

The V and J genes are TRBV18 and TRBJ2-3; D is ambiguous. Germline V lookup: CDR1 KGHSH, CDR2 LQKENI. V was clipped by 2 bases and J by 4 bases, with 10 bases between them. This CDR3 region has 14 residues. The CDR3 region has the DNA TGTGCCAGCTCACCATTTCCCAATCCAGATACGCAGTATTTT. It specifies CASSPFPNPDTQYF. The full variable domain, its missing parts supplied by reference TRBV18 and TRBJ2-3, is NAGVMQNPRHLVRRRGQEARLRCSPMKGHSHVYWYRQLPEEGLKFMVYLQKENIIDESGMPKERFSAEFPKEGPSILRIQQVVRGDSAAYFCASSPFPNPDTQYFGPGTRLTVL.